The source of this T cell receptor (beta chain) is a study of CD8 T cells in Susac syndrome. This CDR3 contains 13 residues. The germline V gene has CDR1 MGHRA and CDR2 YSYEKL. V was clipped by 5 bases and J by 6 bases, with 13 bases between them. The study's findings and limits: A relatively small number of individuals underwent TCR sequencing and HLA analysis.

CD8+ and CD4+ blood T cells underwent TCR beta sequencing. Relapsing-remitting disease, either stable or active, was present in the treatment-naive patients who were the multiple sclerosis controls. After extraction with the RNeasy kit, roughly 0.45 to 1 ug of the RNA was reverse transcribed using random hexamers. TCR beta CDR3 was amplified by immunoSEQ multiplex PCR. This amplification extended across 54 Vbeta and 13 Jbeta segments. MiXCR was run by TCRdb on the immunoSEQ multiplex PCR reads, yielding one entry per CDR3 protein. Of 200,000 or so distinct CDR3 sequences listed, 92% were seen once; the top ten hold around 0.13%. Concerning this clonotype: The antigen remains unidentified.

Material for sequencing was CD8+ T cells from PBMCs. The source is a human donor with multiple sclerosis. The chain combines TRBV4-1 with TRBJ1-1; unclear D gene. CDR3 protein: CASSRGLQPEAFF. CDR3 bases: TGCGCCAGCAGCAGAGGTCTTCAGCCTGAAGCTTTCTTT.